The rows below give T cell receptor beta chains drawn from one sample of a study of blood T cell repertoires in COVID-19. Repertoires were generated with immunoSEQ multiplex PCR, while TCRdb's copy carries only in-frame clones and drops some. The table shows a few hundred thousand clones, with about four fifths occurring only once. Material for sequencing was peripheral blood. The receptors stem from a woman between 18 and 29 years old with acute or convalescent COVID-19. CDR3s include the opening cysteine and the closing phenylalanine or tryptophan. A D gene is named only where the DNA matches it firmly. Clone size appears in some rows only: once, few, many, or a class for an expanded clone.

size	D	V	J	CDR3	DNA
-	-	TRBV6-4	TRBJ2-1	CASSEGEERHEQFF	TGTGCCAGCAGTGAAGGGGAGGAGCGGCATGAGCAGTTCTTC
-	TRBD1	TRBV28	TRBJ1-4	CASTSPQGAIVEKLFF	TGTGCCAGCACCTCCCCCCAGGGGGCTATAGTCGAAAAACTGTTTTTT
-	-	TRBV30	TRBJ2-2	CAWSVTHLTGELFF	TGTGCCTGGAGTGTAACCCACTTGACCGGGGAGCTGTTTTTT
-	-	TRBV11-3	TRBJ2-3	CASSEGVRSTDTQYF	TGTGCCAGCAGCGAGGGGGTCCGGAGCACAGATACGCAGTATTTT
once	-	TRBV11-2	TRBJ2-7	CASNLMAPSSYEQYF	TGTGCCAGCAACCTCATGGCCCCGTCCTCCTACGAGCAGTACTTC
many	-	TRBV6-6	TRBJ1-2	CASTNTGYGYTF	TGTGCCAGCACCAACACGGGCTATGGCTACACCTTC
once	TRBD1	TRBV7-2	TRBJ1-1	CASSPQTRGRGEAFF	TGTGCCAGCAGCCCCCAAACCAGGGGGCGCGGGGAAGCTTTCTTT
-	-	TRBV18	TRBJ2-2	CASSPPRQGMNTGELFF	TGTGCCAGCTCACCACCGAGGCAGGGGATGAACACCGGGGAGCTGTTTTTT
-	-	TRBV29-1	TRBJ2-4	CSVESGGSRNIQYF	TGCAGCGTTGAATCTGGAGGGTCGAGAAACATTCAGTACTTC
-	-	TRBV7-2	TRBJ1-1	CASSSDSTREAFF	TGTGCCAGCAGTTCAGACAGCACGCGTGAAGCTTTCTTT
-	TRBD1	TRBV14	TRBJ2-1	CASSQGTGGEQFF	TGTGCCAGCAGCCAAGGGACAGGTGGTGAGCAGTTCTTC
few	-	TRBV4-1	TRBJ2-1	CASSQELARLSDEQFF	TGCGCCAGCAGCCAAGAACTAGCCCGACTTTCGGATGAGCAGTTCTTC
-	TRBD2	TRBV28	TRBJ2-5	CASSPSGVKGETQYF	TGTGCCAGCAGTCCCAGCGGGGTCAAGGGGGAGACCCAGTACTTC
-	-	TRBV18	TRBJ2-2	CASSPSGFSTGELFF	TGTGCCAGCTCACCATCGGGGTTTAGTACCGGGGAGCTGTTTTTT
once	TRBD1	TRBV3-1/TRBV3-2	TRBJ2-1	CASSQGGAGGGNEQFF	TGTGCCAGCAGCCAAGGAGGGGCAGGGGGTGGGAATGAGCAGTTCTTC
-	-	TRBV18	TRBJ1-5	CASSPGDQPQHF	TGTGCCAGCTCACCCGGTGATCAGCCCCAGCATTTT
-	-	TRBV21-1	TRBJ2-2	CASSKVRFPGDRGFTGELFF	TGTGCCAGCAGCAAAGTACGTTTTCCTGGGGACAGGGGTTTCACCGGGGAGCTGTTTTTT
-	-	TRBV29-1	TRBJ2-3	CSVEGYSLASTDTQYF	TGCAGCGTTGAAGGTTACTCCCTAGCGAGCACAGATACGCAGTATTTT
-	-	TRBV10-2	TRBJ1-6	CASSEGRGISPLHF	TGCGCCAGCAGTGAGGGGAGGGGGATTTCACCCCTCCACTTT
-	TRBD1	TRBV25-1	TRBJ1-3	CASTNTGDSGNTIYF	TGTGCCAGCACCAACACAGGGGATAGCGGAAACACCATATATTTT
-	TRBD2	TRBV6-5	TRBJ2-5	CASSLGLAGETQYF	TGTGCCAGCAGTTTGGGACTAGCGGGAGAGACCCAGTACTTC
-	-	TRBV6-5	TRBJ2-7	CASSYSTGSSYEQYF	TGTGCCAGCAGTTACTCAACAGGGAGCTCCTACGAGCAGTACTTC
-	-	TRBV6-6	TRBJ1-2	CASSNRQEDYGYTF	TGTGCCAGCAGCAATAGACAGGAGGACTATGGCTACACCTTC
-	TRBD2	TRBV5-5	TRBJ2-7	CASSNLAGNRYEQYF	TGTGCCAGCAGCAATCTAGCGGGAAATCGGTACGAGCAGTACTTC
-	TRBD2	TRBV7-2	TRBJ2-1	CASSLVLAGGGNEQFF	TGTGCCAGCAGCTTAGTACTAGCGGGAGGGGGAAATGAGCAGTTCTTC
-	-	TRBV5-5	TRBJ1-1	CASSLAVYGGAEDTEAFF	TGTGCCAGCAGCTTGGCTGTTTATGGGGGGGCCGAGGACACTGAAGCTTTCTTT
-	TRBD2	TRBV19	TRBJ2-1	CASSLAGSSYNEQFF	TGTGCCAGTAGCCTAGCGGGAAGCTCCTACAATGAGCAGTTCTTC
few	TRBD1	TRBV14	TRBJ2-3	CASSQEVLRGTDTQYF	TGTGCCAGCAGCCAAGAGGTTCTCAGGGGGACAGATACGCAGTATTTT
-	TRBD2	TRBV5-6	TRBJ2-1	CASSLMLAGVDEQFF	TGTGCCAGCAGCTTAATGTTAGCGGGAGTTGATGAGCAGTTCTTC
few	-	TRBV7-2	TRBJ2-7	CASSFLDRIDYEQYF	TGTGCCAGCAGCTTTTTAGACAGGATTGATTACGAGCAGTACTTC
-	TRBD2	TRBV19	TRBJ2-1	CASSISRGRGLYEQFF	TGTGCCAGTAGTATATCGCGCGGGAGGGGTTTATATGAGCAGTTCTTC
few	-	TRBV30	TRBJ2-5	CAWGHQGETQYF	TGTGCCTGGGGACATCAGGGGGAGACCCAGTACTTC
-	-	TRBV5-5	TRBJ1-5	CASSLGQLNQPQHF	TGTGCCAGCAGCTTGGGACAGCTAAATCAGCCCCAGCATTTT
-	TRBD1	TRBV7-8	TRBJ2-1	CASSGTDYYNEQFF	TGTGCCAGCAGCGGGACAGATTATTACAATGAGCAGTTCTTC
-	-	TRBV5-5	TRBJ1-4	CASSPSTVRNEKLFF	TGTGCCAGCAGCCCGTCGACAGTACGTAATGAAAAACTGTTTTTT
few	TRBD1	TRBV7-8	TRBJ2-7	CASSLGQGAQEQYF	TGTGCCAGCAGCTTAGGACAGGGGGCGCAAGAGCAGTACTTC